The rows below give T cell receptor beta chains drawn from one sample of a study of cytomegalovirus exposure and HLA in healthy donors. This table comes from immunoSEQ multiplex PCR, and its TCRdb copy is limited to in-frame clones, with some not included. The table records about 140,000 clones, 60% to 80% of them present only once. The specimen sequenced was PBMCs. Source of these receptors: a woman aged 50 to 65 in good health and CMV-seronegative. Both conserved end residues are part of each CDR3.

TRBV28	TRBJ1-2	CASSARPDRFGGDYGYTF
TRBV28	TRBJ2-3	CASSSGLAGTDTQYF
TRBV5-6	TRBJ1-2	CASSSGQGGPYGYTF
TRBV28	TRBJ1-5	CASSLEGGIDQPQHF
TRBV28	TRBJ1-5	CASRPPDRGHQPQHF
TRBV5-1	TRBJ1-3	CASSLPGDGNTIYF
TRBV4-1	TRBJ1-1	CASSQWDTRNTEAFF
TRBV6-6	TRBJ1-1	CASSKEGSATEAFF
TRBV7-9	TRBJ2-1	CASSSTGSSYNEQFF
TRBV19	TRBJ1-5	CASLQAVGNQPQHF
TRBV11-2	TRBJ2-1	CASSNRQGAVYNEQFF
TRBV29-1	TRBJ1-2	CSVGDRGHLGGYTF
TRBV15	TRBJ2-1	CATSRDPQRYNEQFF
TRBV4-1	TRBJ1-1	CASRLTAGGGTEAFF
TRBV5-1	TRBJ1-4	CASTPWGGDEKLFF
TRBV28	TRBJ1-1	CASSLLRIMNTEAFF
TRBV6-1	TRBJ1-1	CAVISSDLNTEAFF
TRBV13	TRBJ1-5	CASSSVNNQPQHF
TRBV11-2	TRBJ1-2	CASSSTGLGYGYTF
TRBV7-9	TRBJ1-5	CASSPGTGIAGDQPQHF
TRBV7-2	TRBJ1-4	CASSPGTALNEKLFF
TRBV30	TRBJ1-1	CAWSVFGQNTEAFF
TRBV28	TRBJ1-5	CASRQGGGNVRNQPQHF
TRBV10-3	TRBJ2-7	CVISMDRVYEQYF
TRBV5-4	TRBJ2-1	CASSPTPSEQFF
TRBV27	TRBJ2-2	CASSTPRGTGELFF
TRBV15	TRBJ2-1	CATSSPSSGGLFSYNEQFF
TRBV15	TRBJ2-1	CATSTAGGDNEQFF
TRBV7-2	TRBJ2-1	CASSLASGGASYNEQFF
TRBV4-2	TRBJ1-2	CASSHQDRRNYGYTF
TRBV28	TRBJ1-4	CASSSLRDTHNEKLFF
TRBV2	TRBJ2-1	CASSVLYSSNEQFF
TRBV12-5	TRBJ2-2	CASGLGGHQFTGELFF
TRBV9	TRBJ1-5	CASSPRRQPLGNQPQHF